The 21 T cell receptor beta chains presented below share a single source sample, sequenced in a study of T cell changes during pregnancy in multiple sclerosis. Clones were read by immunoSEQ multiplex PCR, and TCRdb kept only the in-frame ones, dropping some. Here the sample spans tens of thousands of clones, almost 95% being singletons. The sample here was peripheral blood, taken after pregnancy. Receptor source: a female donor with multiple sclerosis, enrolled in a pregnancy study.

The J gene is TRBJ1-2, the V gene TRBV7-9; perhaps TRBD1 as D (6 bases). The germline V and J ends were trimmed by 5 bases and 7 bases, with 26 bases remaining between them. The CDR3 has 17 amino acids. Germline CDR1 SEHNR, CDR2 FQNEAQ (reference sequence). The CDR3 DNA reads as TGTGCCAGCAGCCCCTCGACCTACGGGGGGCGAGTGAGTGGCTACACCTTC. Protein sequence: CASSPSTYGGRVSGYTF.

The chain joins TRBV29-1 to TRBJ1-1; a possible D gene is TRBD1 (5 bases). The germline V and J ends were trimmed by 4 bases and 11 bases, with 17 bases remaining between them. This CDR3 region has 12 residues. Germline loops: CDR1 SQVTM, CDR2 ANQGSEA. The CDR3 protein is CSVVGPGLRAFF. The CDR3 DNA reads TGCAGCGTTGTGGGGCCCGGCCTCAGGGCTTTCTTT. Full variable domain (missing parts from reference TRBV29-1 and TRBJ1-1): SAVISQKPSRDICQRGTSLTIQCQVDSQVTMMFWYRQQPGQSLTLIATANQGSEATYESGFVIDKFPISRPNLTFSTLTVSNMSPEDSSIYLCSVVGPGLRAFFGQGTRLTVV.

The gene calls are TRBV7-9 and TRBJ2-1; 10 bases fit TRBD2. The germline V gene has CDR1 SEHNR and CDR2 FQNEAQ (reference sequence). This CDR3 has 16 amino acids. The J segment lost 4 bases and the V segment lost 1 base, leaving 4 bases of the junction unmatched. CDR3 in DNA: TGTGCCAGCAGCTTAGTAGGTAGCGGGGGGTACAATGAGCAGTTCTTC. Protein sequence: CASSLVGSGGYNEQFF.

This chain uses TRBV19 with TRBJ2-3, with D possibly being TRBD2 (5 bases). The length of the CDR3 is 14 residues. Germline CDR1 is LNHDA and CDR2 is SQIVND (reference sequence). Trimming shortened V by 2 bases and J by 3 bases, and 9 bases separated the two germline ends. CDR3 in amino acids: CASSISGRTDTQYF. The CDR3 coding sequence is TGTGCCAGTAGTATATCGGGGAGAACAGATACGCAGTATTTT.

CDR3 protein: CASSPAGGAATGELFF. In nucleotides, the CDR3 is TGCGCCAGCAGCCCGGCGGGGGGGGCGGCGACCGGGGAGCTGTTTTTT. The chain couples TRBV5-1 to TRBJ2-2, with 9 nucleotides matching TRBD2. The germline CDR1 and CDR2 sequences are SGHRS and YFSETQ. Trimming cost V 4 bases and J 5 bases; bases outside gene matches: 9. This CDR3 spans 16 amino acids.

This rearrangement joins TRBV2 to TRBJ2-7, with D possibly matching TRBD2 (6 bases). The CDR3 loop spans 15 amino acids. In germline, CDR1 is SNHLY, CDR2 FYNNEI. The ends were cut back, 6 bases at V and 0 bases at J, with 15 bases in the middle. The CDR3 coding sequence is TGTGCCAGCAGGGAGGGACCCATAAGCTCCTACGAGCAGTACTTC. Amino acid sequence: CASREGPISSYEQYF.

This chain joins TRBV2 and TRBJ2-7; D is undetermined. Trimming stripped 4 bases from V and 0 bases from J, with 13 bases between. The V gene's germline CDR1 is SNHLY and CDR2 FYNNEI. CDR3 length equals 15 residues. The CDR3 DNA reads TGTGCCAGCAGTGTAACTTCGATTAGCTCCTACGAGCAGTACTTC. This gives the protein CASSVTSISSYEQYF.

The V and J genes are TRBV19 and TRBJ1-1, with D unclear. The germline V and J ends were trimmed by 7 bases and 0 bases, with 9 bases remaining between them. Germline lookup yields CDR1 LNHDA and CDR2 SQIVND (reference sequence). The length of the CDR3 is 13 residues. In DNA form, the CDR3 reads TGTGCCAGTAAAGTATCTATGAACACTGAAGCTTTCTTT. It translates to CASKVSMNTEAFF.

V is TRBV7-9 and J is TRBJ2-7; D might be TRBD2 (6 bases). The CDR3 runs to 15 residues. Germline lookup yields CDR1 SEHNR and CDR2 FQNEAQ (reference sequence). The V gene lost 2 bases and the J gene lost 4 bases, with 15 bases spanning the gap. The CDR3 is CASSLLGGGRYEQYF. CDR3 coding DNA: TGTGCCAGCAGCTTATTGGGCGGTGGGAGGTACGAGCAGTACTTC.

This sequence joins TRBV7-2 and TRBJ1-4; 7 bases fit TRBD1. The CDR3 is made up of 16 amino acids. In germline, CDR1 is SGHTA, CDR2 FQGNSA. V lost 5 bases to trimming and J lost 8 bases; unmatched junction nucleotides: 14. In DNA form, the CDR3 reads TGTGCCAGCAGCATCCCACGACAGGGTAGGGGCGAAAAACTGTTTTTT. Its protein is CASSIPRQGRGEKLFF.

V is TRBV7-8 and J is TRBJ1-6, with 7 bases identical to TRBD1. The ends lost 1 base at V and 5 bases at J; junction bases unmatched: 8. The germline gives CDR1 SGHVS, CDR2 FQNEAQ. CDR3 size: 17 residues. The chain's CDR3 is CASSLVSGGKNNSPLHF. The CDR3, as DNA: TGTGCCAGCAGCTTAGTCTCAGGGGGGAAAAATAATTCACCCCTCCACTTT.

The chain employs TRBV9 and TRBJ1-2; 7 nucleotides agree with TRBD1. V lost 2 bases, J lost 3 bases, and 4 bases stayed unmatched. The CDR3 consists of 14 residues. Germline V lookup: CDR1 SGDLS, CDR2 YYNGEE. Written as DNA, the CDR3 is TGTGCCAGCAGCGTCCTGACAGGGCACTATGGCTACACCTTC. Translated, it gives CASSVLTGHYGYTF. Full variable domain (missing parts from reference TRBV9 and TRBJ1-2): DSGVTQTPKHLITATGQRVTLRCSPRSGDLSVYWYQQSLDQGLQFLIQYYNGEERAKGNILERFSAQQFPDLHSELNLSSLELGDSALYFCASSVLTGHYGYTFGSGTRLTVV.

V is TRBV27 and J is TRBJ1-1; no definite D call. Germline CDR1 is MNHEY and CDR2 is SMNVEV (reference sequence). The CDR3 length is 13 residues. V gave up 10 bases and J gave up 1 base, with 13 bases separating them. For the CDR3, the DNA is TGTGCCACAGGACCTCGGGGGAACACTGAAGCTTTCTTT. Translation gives CATGPRGNTEAFF.

The gene calls are TRBV9 and TRBJ2-1, with 8 bases aligning to TRBD2. The CDR3 contains 15 residues. V dropped 0 bases and J dropped 6; count of bases not matched to a gene: 5. CDR1 and CDR2 (germline): SGDLS, YYNGEE. The CDR3 reads CASSVAIAGSNEQFF. The CDR3 nucleotides read TGTGCCAGCAGCGTAGCAATAGCGGGGAGCAATGAGCAGTTCTTC.

The gene calls are TRBV7-2 and TRBJ2-1, with 7 bases fitting TRBD2. Germline V CDR1 and CDR2: SGHTA, FQGNSA. J lost 6 bases, V lost 2 bases, and 4 bases had no gene match. This CDR3 spans 14 amino acids. The DNA of the CDR3 is TGTGCCAGCAGCTTAAGAGCGGGGCGCAATGAGCAGTTCTTC. Amino acids: CASSLRAGRNEQFF. The complete variable domain, with remaining parts taken from reference TRBV7-2 and TRBJ2-1, reads GAGVSQSPSNKVTEKGKDVELRCDPISGHTALYWYRQSLGQGLEFLIYFQGNSAPDKSGLPSDRFSAERTGGSVSTLTIQRTQQEDSAVYLCASSLRAGRNEQFFGPGTRLTVL.

The V gene is TRBV2, the J gene TRBJ1-2; 10 nucleotides match TRBD1. With V trimmed by 6 bases and J by 4 bases, 11 bases remained unmatched. Looked up from germline, CDR1 is SNHLY and CDR2 is FYNNEI. The CDR3 consists of 16 residues. The CDR3 region is CASRGPRDRGAYGYTF. The DNA of the CDR3 is TGTGCCAGCAGGGGTCCCCGGGACAGGGGAGCCTATGGCTACACCTTC.

In its sample, this clone was seen once. The chain has TRBV5-1 and TRBJ2-3, with 9 bases that match TRBD2. There are 13 residues in the CDR3. CDR1 is SGHRS, CDR2 YFSETQ, per germline. Trimming at V came to 4 bases and at J to 9 bases, leaving 6 bases not matched to a gene. CDR3 nucleotides: TGCGCCAGCAGCCCAACGAGCGGGGGGACGCAGTATTTT. It codes for CASSPTSGGTQYF.

The chain is built from TRBV6-1 and TRBJ2-7, with a possible D match to TRBD1 (6 bases). This CDR3 has 13 residues. V lost 10 bases, J lost 0 bases, and 13 bases lay in between. The V gene's germline CDR1 is MNHNS and CDR2 SASEGT. In DNA form, the CDR3 reads TGTGCCATCTTGGACAGCTACTCCTACGAGCAGTACTTC. Translation gives CAILDSYSYEQYF.

The gene calls are TRBV6-5 and TRBJ1-6; D is unresolved. The CDR3 spans 11 residues. Looked up from germline, CDR1 is MNHEY and CDR2 is SVGAGI. Deletions cut 8 bases from V and 11 bases from J, with 10 bases between. The CDR3 nucleotides are TGTGCCAGCGGAACAGTAGCACCCCTCCACTTT. As protein: CASGTVAPLHF.

V gene TRBV19 combines with J gene TRBJ1-1; D might be TRBD1 (5 bases). This CDR3 has 12 residues. V lost 9 bases and J lost 5, with 13 bases in between. In germline, CDR1 is LNHDA, CDR2 SQIVND (reference sequence). The CDR3: CASLRPGTEAFF. CDR3 nucleotide sequence: TGTGCCAGCCTCCGCCCAGGGACTGAAGCTTTCTTT.

The chain employs TRBV14 and TRBJ2-2; D may be TRBD1 (6 bases). The V end was cut by 6 bases, the J end by 4 bases, with 12 bases between. The germline V gene has CDR1 SGHDN and CDR2 FVKESK. The CDR3 is made up of 14 amino acids. Written as DNA, the CDR3 is TGTGCCAGCAGTCTACAGGGAAGCACCGGGGAGCTGTTTTTT. This gives the protein CASSLQGSTGELFF.